The T cell receptor beta chain described here comes from a study of T cell repertoires in cytomegalovirus infection. Study conclusions and caveats: CMV carriers having the relevant HLA were flagged by cumulative public TCR beta family frequency. In two of eight donors, the top clonotype was HLA-C-restricted CMV-specific.

The ends lost 1 base at V and 2 bases at J; junction bases unmatched: 13. This CDR3 has 18 residues. CDR1 SGHTA and CDR2 FQGNSA come from the germline V gene. Each CDR3 protein gets one entry after TCRdb re-called the reads with MiXCR. The data show approximately 170,000 distinct CDR3 sequences, over 15% seen once. To note about this clonotype: Its antigen is not known.

The chain carries TRBV7-2 and TRBJ2-7, with TRBD2 identical over 8 bases. The clonotype comes from a human donor in good health (CMV status not recorded). Some clones in this sample may be carry-over from other donors' samples. Specimen: CD8+ T cells from PBMCs. The CDR3 sequence: CASSLVHLRSGGAYEQYF. The CDR3 nucleotides are TGTGCCAGCAGCTTAGTTCACCTTAGGAGCGGGGGAGCCTACGAGCAGTACTTC.